This T cell receptor beta chain was documented in a study of T cells after yellow fever vaccination. Whole-study results and caveats: Among primary-vaccination clones, most reappeared after the booster, at about 95% for CD4 and under 90% for CD8. Researchers report a weaker secondary response that nonetheless peaked faster, day 5 versus 15.

Points on this clonotype: Its antigen is undetermined.

Deletions cut 3 bases from V and 0 bases from J, with 13 bases between. Germline V gene sequence: CDR1 SGHRS, CDR2 YFSETQ. The CDR3 length is 16 residues. Making TCR cDNA involved 5'RACE template switching, which added UMIs and a universal primer site. One entry per CDR3 protein results from TCRdb running MiXCR on the 5' RACE reads. In the table there are around 500,000 distinct CDR3 sequences, 20% to 25% of which are singletons. The sequence was obtained from a man aged 18 to 35 who received the YFV17D yellow fever vaccine. Source: PBMCs, taken 21 days after the first yellow fever vaccination. The chain joins TRBV5-1 to TRBJ2-1; a weak D match, TRBD1 (6 bases). The CDR3 DNA reads TGCGCCAGCAGCTACCTGACAGGCAGCTCCTACAATGAGCAGTTCTTC. Its translation is CASSYLTGSSYNEQFF.